In this sample, the clone carrying this TCR beta chain turned up a few times. Authors' methods: Amplification of reference gene primers provided the estimated nucleated cell counts. The protocol was immunoSEQ multiplex PCR, while the TCRdb copy is restricted to in-frame clones and leaves out a portion. The V and J calls and clone size are taken from that table; D and trimming were inferred from the DNA. The sample holds 150,000 to 200,000 clones, 84% seen once. Germline CDR1 SGDLS, CDR2 YYNGEE. V was pared by 4 bases and J by 0 bases, with 17 bases between. The CDR3 consists of 17 residues. The data originate from a study of blood T cell repertoires in COVID-19. Across the study: Acute-phase and convalescent COVID-19 samples originated in the United States, Italy and Spain. T cells, B-cell-depleted T cells, or PBMCs supplied cDNA or gDNA.

Seattle researchers signed up patients amid active infection and tracked them longitudinally. The rearrangement uses TRBV9 and TRBJ1-5; no reliable D call. The receptor was isolated from a woman aged 65 to 85 with COVID-19, enrolled during active disease. Source material: peripheral blood. The CDR3 DNA sequence: TGTGCCAGCAGCCCCGGTTTGTCGGAGGCTAGCAATCAGCCCCAGCATTTT. Translating gives CASSPGLSEASNQPQHF.